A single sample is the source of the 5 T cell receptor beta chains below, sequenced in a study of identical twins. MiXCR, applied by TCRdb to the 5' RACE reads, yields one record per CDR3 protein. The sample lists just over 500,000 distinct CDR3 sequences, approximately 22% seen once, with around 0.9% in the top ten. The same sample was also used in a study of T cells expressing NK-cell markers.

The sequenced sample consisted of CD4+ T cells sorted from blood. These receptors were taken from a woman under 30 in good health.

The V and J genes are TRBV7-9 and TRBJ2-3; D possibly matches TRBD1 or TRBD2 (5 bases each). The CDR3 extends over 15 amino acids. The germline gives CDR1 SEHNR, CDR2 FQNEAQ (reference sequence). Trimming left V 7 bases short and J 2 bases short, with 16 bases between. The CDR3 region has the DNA TGTGCCAGCACCATAGGAGACGGGACCACAGATACGCAGTATTTT. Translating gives CASTIGDGTTDTQYF.

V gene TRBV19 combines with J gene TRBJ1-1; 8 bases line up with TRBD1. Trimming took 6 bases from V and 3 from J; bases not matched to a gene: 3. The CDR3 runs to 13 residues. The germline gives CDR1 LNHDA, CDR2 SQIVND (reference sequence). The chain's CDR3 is CASRKQGDTEAFF. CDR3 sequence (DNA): TGTGCCAGTAGGAAACAGGGGGACACTGAAGCTTTCTTT. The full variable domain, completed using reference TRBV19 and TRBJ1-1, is DGGITQSPKYLFRKEGQNVTLSCEQNLNHDAMYWYRQDPGQGLRLIYYSQIVNDFQKGDIAEGYSVSREKKESFPLTVTSAQKNPTAFYLCASRKQGDTEAFFGQGTRLTVV.

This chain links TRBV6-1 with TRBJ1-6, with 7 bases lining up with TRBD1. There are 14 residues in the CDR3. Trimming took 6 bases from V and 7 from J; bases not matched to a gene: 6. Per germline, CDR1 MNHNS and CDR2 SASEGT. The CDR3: CASRNRDRNSPLHF. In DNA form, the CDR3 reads TGTGCCAGCAGGAACCGGGACAGAAATTCACCCCTCCACTTT.

As DNA, the CDR3 is TGTGCCAGCAGTGACGAGGGTAGCGGCTACACAGATACGCAGTATTTT. This sequence encodes CASSDEGSGYTDTQYF. The gene calls are TRBV6-4 and TRBJ2-3, with D possibly TRBD2 on 6 matching bases. This CDR3 has 16 residues. Trimming cost V 2 bases and J 2 bases, with 14 bases left between them. Germline CDR1 and CDR2: MRHNA and SNTAGT.

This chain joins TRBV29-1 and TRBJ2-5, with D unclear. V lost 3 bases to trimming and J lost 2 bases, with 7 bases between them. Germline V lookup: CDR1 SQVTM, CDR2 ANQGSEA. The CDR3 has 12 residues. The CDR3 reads CSVDWLQETQYF. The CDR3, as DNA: TGCAGCGTTGACTGGCTACAAGAGACCCAGTACTTC.